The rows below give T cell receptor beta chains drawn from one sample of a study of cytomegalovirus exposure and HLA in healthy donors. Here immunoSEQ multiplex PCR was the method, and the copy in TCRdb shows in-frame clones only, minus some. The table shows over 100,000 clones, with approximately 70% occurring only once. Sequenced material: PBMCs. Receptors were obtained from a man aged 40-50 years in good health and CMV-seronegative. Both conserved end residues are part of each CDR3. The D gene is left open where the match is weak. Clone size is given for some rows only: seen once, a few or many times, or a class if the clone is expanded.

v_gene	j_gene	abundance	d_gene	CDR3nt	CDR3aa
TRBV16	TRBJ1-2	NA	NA	TGTGCCAGCAGCCAATCAAGCAGGGACTATGGCTACACCTTC	CASSQSSRDYGYTF
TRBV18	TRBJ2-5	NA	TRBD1	TGTGCCAGCTCACCGGACAGGGGCAGGGCACCCCAGTACTTC	CASSPDRGRAPQYF
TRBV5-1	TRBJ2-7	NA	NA	TGCGCCAGCAGCCTGGACGGGTTCTACGAGCAGTACTTC	CASSLDGFYEQYF
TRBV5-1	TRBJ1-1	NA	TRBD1	TGCGCCAGCAAGTGGACAGGATCGAACACTGAAGCTTTCTTT	CASKWTGSNTEAFF
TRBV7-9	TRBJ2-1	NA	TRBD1	TGTGCCAGCAGCTTAAGACTTCAGGGGGCCTACAATGAGCAGTTCTTC	CASSLRLQGAYNEQFF
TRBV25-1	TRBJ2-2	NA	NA	TGTGCCAGCAGGAAAACAAACACCGGGGAGCTGTTTTTT	CASRKTNTGELFF
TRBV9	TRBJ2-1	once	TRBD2	TGTGCCAGCAGCGCCGGGACTAGCGGGGGCCCCTCCTACAATGAGCAGTTCTTC	CASSAGTSGGPSYNEQFF
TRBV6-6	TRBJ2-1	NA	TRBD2	TGTGCCAGCAGACCTAGCGGGGGGGCCCGGAATGAGCAGTTCTTC	CASRPSGGARNEQFF
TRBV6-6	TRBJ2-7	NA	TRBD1	TGTGCCAGTGAGACAGGGAACCACGAGCAGTACTTC	CASETGNHEQYF
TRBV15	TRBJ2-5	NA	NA	TGTGCCACCAGCAGAGAGGGGGGATGGGAGGCCCAGTACTTC	CATSREGGWEAQYF
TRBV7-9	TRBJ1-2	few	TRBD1	TGTGCCAGCAGCTACTCAACAGGGGCGTCGATCTATGGCTACCCCTTC	CASSYSTGASIYGYPF
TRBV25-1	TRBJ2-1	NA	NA	TGTGCCAGCAGTGACCTATGGGGGGAAGGGGACTACAATGAGCAGTTCTTC	CASSDLWGEGDYNEQFF
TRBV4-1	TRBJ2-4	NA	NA	TGCGCCAGCAGCCAAGTTAAAAGGGAGGTCCGTGGTGACATTCAGTACTTC	CASSQVKREVRGDIQYF
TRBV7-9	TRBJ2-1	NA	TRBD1	TGTGCCAGCAGTACGACCGGACAGGGGGCCTCGTATGAGCAGTTCTTC	CASSTTGQGASYEQFF
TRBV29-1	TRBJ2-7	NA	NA	TGCAGCGTCCTAGAGGACGGGAAAGTAATCTCCTACGAGCAGTACTTC	CSVLEDGKVISYEQYF
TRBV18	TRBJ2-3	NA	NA	TGTGCCAGCTCACCCAAGGGGGGGACCACAGATACGCAGTATTTT	CASSPKGGTTDTQYF
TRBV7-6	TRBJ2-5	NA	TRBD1	TGTGCCATACAGACAGGGGGTGGTGAGACCCAGTACTTC	CAIQTGGGETQYF
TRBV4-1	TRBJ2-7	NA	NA	TGCGCCAGCAGCCAAGATCCTAGCGTTGGGCGGCGGTACTTC	CASSQDPSVGRRYF
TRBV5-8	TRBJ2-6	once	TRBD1	TGTGCCAGCAGCTTGACGGGACAGGGGGCCGGCGGGGCCAACGTCCTGACTTTC	CASSLTGQGAGGANVLTF
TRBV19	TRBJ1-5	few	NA	TGTGCCAGTACGGGGGGCCTCACTATACTCAATCAGCCCCAGCATTTT	CASTGGLTILNQPQHF
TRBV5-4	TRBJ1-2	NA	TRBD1	TGTGCCAGCAGCCGGGACAGGGTCGGGGATGGCTACACCTTC	CASSRDRVGDGYTF
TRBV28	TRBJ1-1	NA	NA	TGTGCCAGCAGTCTCGGGGGGGATGGACAAGCTTTCTTT	CASSLGGDGQAFF
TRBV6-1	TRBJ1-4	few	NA	TGTGCCAGCAGTGAACTGGGAGTCGGAAAACTGTTTTTT	CASSELGVGKLFF
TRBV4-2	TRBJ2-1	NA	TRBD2	TGTGCCAGCAGCCAAGATCCGACTAGCGGGGTATTCAATGAGCAGTTCTTC	CASSQDPTSGVFNEQFF
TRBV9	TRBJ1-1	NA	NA	TGTGCCAGCAGCGTAACGGGGGGAGGGAACACTGAAGCTTTCTTT	CASSVTGGGNTEAFF
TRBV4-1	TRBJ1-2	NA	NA	TGCGCCAGCAGCCAAGATGAAGGGGTTGGCTACACCTTC	CASSQDEGVGYTF
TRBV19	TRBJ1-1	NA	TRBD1	TGTGCCAGTAGGACAGGGGGAGGGAACACTGAAGCTTTCTTT	CASRTGGGNTEAFF
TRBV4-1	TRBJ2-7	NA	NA	TGCGCCAGCAGCCATCAGGCCACATCCTACGAGCAGTACTTC	CASSHQATSYEQYF
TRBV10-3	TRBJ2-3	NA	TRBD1	TGTGCCATCAGTGATTCAGGGGGCAGGGCAGATACGCAGTATTTT	CAISDSGGRADTQYF
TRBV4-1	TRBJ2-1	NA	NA	TGCGCCAGCAGCCAAGCCGGTCAGGTCAATGAGCAGTTCTTC	CASSQAGQVNEQFF
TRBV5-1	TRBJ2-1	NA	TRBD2	TGCGCCAGCAGCATTGGGACTAGCGGGTACAATGAGCAGTTCTTC	CASSIGTSGYNEQFF
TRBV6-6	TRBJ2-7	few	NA	TGTGCCAGCAGTTTCGGGGAGGGGGGGTCCTACGAGCAGTACTTC	CASSFGEGGSYEQYF
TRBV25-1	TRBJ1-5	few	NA	TGTGCCAGCAGTCCCGGGCGAGCAAGGGGGCAGCCCCAGCATTTT	CASSPGRARGQPQHF
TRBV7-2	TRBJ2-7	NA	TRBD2	TGTGCCAGCAGCTACCTTCTTACCGCGGTAGCGGGGGTTCTCTACGAGCAGTACTTC	CASSYLLTAVAGVLYEQYF
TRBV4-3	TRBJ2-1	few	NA	TGCGCCAGCAGCCAGGAGGGGGGCGGGGGTGAGCAGTTCTTC	CASSQEGGGGEQFF
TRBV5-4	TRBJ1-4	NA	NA	TGTGCCAGCAGCACGGGACTTCCGACAACTAATGAAAAACTGTTTTTT	CASSTGLPTTNEKLFF
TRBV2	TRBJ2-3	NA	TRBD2	TGTGCCAGCAGCGCATACTATAGCGGGGGGGTAGATACGCAGTATTTT	CASSAYYSGGVDTQYF
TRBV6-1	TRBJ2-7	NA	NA	TGTGCCAGCAGTAGTGAGCGGCAGGGGCTGGAGCAGTACTTC	CASSSERQGLEQYF
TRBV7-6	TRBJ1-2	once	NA	TGTGCCAGCAGCCTCGAGCCGACCGGAGCTAACTATGGCTACACCTTC	CASSLEPTGANYGYTF
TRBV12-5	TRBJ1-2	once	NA	TGTGCTAGTGGTTTGGACTCCAGGGCTTTATACTATGGCTACACCTTC	CASGLDSRALYYGYTF